Shown below are 8 T cell receptor beta chains from a single sample sequenced in a study of cytomegalovirus exposure and HLA in healthy donors. Vbeta (60) and Jbeta (13) primers were used in the PCR. The table came from immunoSEQ multiplex PCR; TCRdb's copy has only in-frame clones and leaves some out. Its clone listing holds tens of thousands of clones. Sequences were obtained from PBMCs. The receptors were gathered from a man aged 50-60 years in good health and CMV-seronegative.

The J gene is TRBJ2-7, the V gene TRBV30; no clear D gene. The germline V gene has CDR1 GTSNPN and CDR2 SVGIG (reference sequence). The CDR3 totals 12 residues. The V gene lost 2 bases and the J gene lost 3 bases, with 8 bases spanning the gap. The CDR3 sequence is CAWSTTHYEQYF. The CDR3 DNA reads as TGTGCCTGGAGTACAACACACTACGAGCAGTACTTC.

V is TRBV7-8 and J is TRBJ2-1; D is undetermined. The germline V gene has CDR1 SGHVS and CDR2 FQNEAQ. V lost 6 bases and J lost 5, with 17 bases in between. The CDR3 sequence is 15 residues long. This CDR3 is CASSPQVASDNEQFF. CDR3 DNA: TGTGCCAGCAGTCCTCAGGTCGCGTCCGACAATGAGCAGTTCTTC.

The V call is TRBV11-2, the J call TRBJ2-5; a weak D match, TRBD2 (6 bases). This CDR3 has 16 amino acids. In germline, CDR1 is SGHAT, CDR2 FQNNGV. V was shortened by 3 bases and J by 2 bases, with 16 bases between the two germline ends. The CDR3 DNA follows: TGTGCCAGCAGCTTTAGGCAGGGAGGTCTGCAAGAGACCCAGTACTTC. Translation gives CASSFRQGGLQETQYF.

The rearrangement uses TRBV6-1 and TRBJ1-2, with D possibly being TRBD1 (5 bases). CDR1 MNHNS and CDR2 SASEGT come from the germline V gene. The CDR3 has 14 amino acids. The V end lost 6 bases, the J end lost 4 bases, and 15 bases lay between the germline ends. The CDR3 DNA follows: TGTGCCAGCAGCAATGCGGGGCACCTCTATGGCTACACCTTC. Residues: CASSNAGHLYGYTF.

The V and J genes are TRBV7-9 and TRBJ1-2, with a tentative D call TRBD1 (6 bases). This CDR3 contains 15 residues. The V gene's germline CDR1 is SEHNR and CDR2 FQNEAQ (reference sequence). Trimming stripped 5 bases from V and 6 bases from J, with 19 bases between. The CDR3 DNA follows: TGTGCCAGCAGCACCCCTCAGGGGACCTTGGATGGCTACACCTTC. This gives the protein CASSTPQGTLDGYTF.

V usage is TRBV11-2 and J usage is TRBJ2-7, with TRBD1 matching over 9 bases. Germline CDR1 and CDR2: SGHAT and FQNNGV. With V trimmed by 4 bases and J by 3 bases, 4 bases remained unmatched. The length of the CDR3 is 14 residues. The CDR3 DNA is TGTGCCAGCAGCTCCGGGACAGGGCACTACGAGCAGTACTTC. It is translated as CASSSGTGHYEQYF. Drawing the rest from reference TRBV11-2 and TRBJ2-7, the complete variable domain is EAGVAQSPRYKIIEKRQSVAFWCNPISGHATLYWYQQILGQGPKLLIQFQNNGVVDDSQLPKDRFSAERLKGVDSTLKIQPAKLEDSAVYLCASSSGTGHYEQYFGPGTRLTVT.

This chain links TRBV5-1 with TRBJ2-7; TRBD1 might be the D (6 bases). Looked up from germline, CDR1 is SGHRS and CDR2 is YFSETQ. V lost 5 bases to trimming and J lost 0 bases, with 12 bases between them. The CDR3 covers 14 residues. CDR3 DNA sequence: TGCGCCAGCAGATCCCGACAGGCCTCCTACGAGCAGTACTTC. Amino acid sequence: CASRSRQASYEQYF. The full variable domain, its missing parts supplied by reference TRBV5-1 and TRBJ2-7, is KAGVTQTPRYLIKTRGQQVTLSCSPISGHRSVSWYQQTPGQGLQFLFEYFSETQRNKGNFPGRFSGRQFSNSRSEMNVSTLELGDSALYLCASRSRQASYEQYFGPGTRLTVT.

The chain combines TRBV5-5 with TRBJ2-5; weak D call: TRBD1 (7 bases). V was shortened by 5 bases and J by 2 bases, with 13 bases between the two germline ends. The CDR3 runs to 14 residues. The germline V gene has CDR1 SGHKS and CDR2 YYEKEE (reference sequence). The CDR3 bases are TGTGCCAGCAGGCTGACAGGGACTCAAGAGACCCAGTACTTC. As protein: CASRLTGTQETQYF. The variable domain in full, completed from reference TRBV5-5 and TRBJ2-5, reads DAGVTQSPTHLIKTRGQQVTLRCSPISGHKSVSWYQQVLGQGPQFIFQYYEKEERGRGNFPDRFSARQFPNYSSELNVNALLLGDSALYLCASRLTGTQETQYFGPGTRLLVL.